The subject of this entry is one T cell receptor (beta chain). Source study methods: Amplifying reference gene primers gave estimates of nucleated cell counts. The method was immunoSEQ multiplex PCR; TCRdb's version includes in-frame clones alone and lacks a portion of them. Clone size and the V and J calls come from that table; the DNA yielded D and trimming. Among hundreds of thousands of clones listed, roughly 86% were seen once. The CDR3 extends over 16 amino acids. CDR1 MNHEY and CDR2 SVGEGT come from the germline V gene. Trimming removed 6 bases from V and 8 bases from J; junction bases left unmatched: 10. These data come from a study of blood T cell repertoires in COVID-19. Study background: Collection of acute and convalescent COVID-19 samples took place in the United States, Italy and Spain. The cDNA or gDNA used as material had been derived from T cells, B-cell-depleted T cells, or PBMCs.

The sample comprised peripheral blood. This rearrangement joins TRBV6-2 or TRBV6-3 to TRBJ2-1; 13 nucleotides agree with TRBD2. The clonotype originates from an older man with acute or convalescent COVID-19. CDR3 in amino acids: CASSPLAGGLRYEQFF. CDR3 sequence (DNA): TGTGCCAGCAGCCCACTAGCGGGAGGGCTAAGGTATGAGCAGTTCTTC.